This TCR beta chain is drawn from a study of vaccination effects on CD4 cells after COVID-19. Study overall: Viral peptide pool expansion of antigen-specific CD4+ T cells preceded sequencing in the ViraFEST assay. Every well got 2 million to 2.5 million PBMC, which were grown with about 10 IU/ml IL-2 and 8.5 to 10 ug/ml peptides.

With about ten days of culture completed, CD4+ T cells were isolated. Everyone in the study got two shots of either the BNT162b2 or mRNA-1273 vaccine. Both day 3 and day 7 saw half the medium replaced with IL-2 medium. Clones were read by immunoSEQ multiplex PCR, and TCRdb kept only the in-frame ones, dropping some. The sample includes tens of thousands of clones, 74% of them seen just once. As to this clone: Its antigen is undetermined.

Sequencing used CD4+ T cells from PBMCs cultured without peptide, obtained after COVID-19 vaccination. The TCR originated in a human donor who received a COVID-19 vaccine.

The CDR3 protein is CASSTLGQGNTIYF. The CDR3, as DNA: TGTGCCAGCAGTACCCTGGGACAGGGCAACACCATATATTTT. This chain links TRBV6-5 with TRBJ1-3, with TRBD1 matching over 9 bases. With 5 bases clipped from V and 7 bases from J, the junction kept 6 bases outside the gene matches. Germline values: CDR1 MNHEY, CDR2 SVGAGI. This CDR3 region has 14 residues.